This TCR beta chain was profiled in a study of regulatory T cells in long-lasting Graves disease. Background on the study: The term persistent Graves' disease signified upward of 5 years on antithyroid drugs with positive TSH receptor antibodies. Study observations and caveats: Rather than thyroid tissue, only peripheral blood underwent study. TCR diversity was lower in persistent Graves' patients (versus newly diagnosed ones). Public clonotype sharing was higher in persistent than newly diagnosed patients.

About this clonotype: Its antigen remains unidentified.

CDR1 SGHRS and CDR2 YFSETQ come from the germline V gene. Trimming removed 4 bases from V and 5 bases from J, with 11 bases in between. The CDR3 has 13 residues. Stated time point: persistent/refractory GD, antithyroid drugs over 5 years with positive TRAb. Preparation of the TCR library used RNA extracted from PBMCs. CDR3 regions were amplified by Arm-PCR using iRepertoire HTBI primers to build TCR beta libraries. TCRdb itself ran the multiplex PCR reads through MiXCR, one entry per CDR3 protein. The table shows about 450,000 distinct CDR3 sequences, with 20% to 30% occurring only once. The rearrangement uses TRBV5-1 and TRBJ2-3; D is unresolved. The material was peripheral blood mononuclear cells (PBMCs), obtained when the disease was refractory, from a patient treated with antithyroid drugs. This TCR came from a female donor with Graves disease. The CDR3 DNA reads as TGCGCCAGCAGCCGAGAGGAACGAGATACGCAGTATTTT. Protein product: CASSREERDTQYF.